Below are 4 T cell receptor beta chains sequenced from a single sample in a study of blood T cell repertoires in COVID-19. Clones were sequenced by immunoSEQ multiplex PCR, and TCRdb holds only the in-frame ones, with some missing. The data contain around 380,000 clones, approximately 77% of them singletons. Sequenced sample: peripheral blood. The receptors come from a human donor with acute or convalescent COVID-19. The donor label of this sample is uncertain.

The chain has TRBV27 and TRBJ1-3; D is uncertain. Trimming stripped 7 bases from V and 4 bases from J, with 11 bases between. The CDR3 length is 13 residues. The germline CDR1 and CDR2 sequences are MNHEY and SMNVEV (reference sequence). CDR3 residues: CASKRLPGNTIYF. For the CDR3, the DNA is TGTGCCAGCAAACGACTGCCCGGAAACACCATATATTTT.

About this clone itself: The same CDR3 can be traced to other DNA sequences in this sample. V gene TRBV6-5 combines with J gene TRBJ1-2; the D is unclear. Germline CDR1 reads MNHEY; CDR2 reads SVGAGI. The CDR3 consists of 14 residues. Trimming pared 0 bases from V and 4 bases from J, leaving 9 bases between. The CDR3 DNA reads as TGTGCCAGCAGTTACTCAGGCGGGAGCTATGGCTACACCTTC. It codes for CASSYSGGSYGYTF.

The gene calls are TRBV2 and TRBJ1-4; a weak D match, TRBD1 (5 bases). V was cut by 4 bases and J by 7 bases, with 13 bases left in between. The germline V gene encodes CDR1 SNHLY and CDR2 FYNNEI. This CDR3 has 14 amino acids. The CDR3 sequence: CASSGPGGIEKLFF. The CDR3 DNA reads TGTGCCAGCAGTGGTCCGGGGGGGATTGAAAAACTGTTTTTT.

The CDR3 coding sequence is TGTGCCAGCAGTTTATCAGCCTCTGGAAACACCATATATTTT. This encodes CASSLSASGNTIYF. This chain links TRBV27 with TRBJ1-3; no clear D. This CDR3 spans 14 amino acids. Trimming cost V 0 bases and J 0 bases, with 3 bases left between them. Per the germline V gene, CDR1 is MNHEY and CDR2 is SMNVEV (reference sequence).